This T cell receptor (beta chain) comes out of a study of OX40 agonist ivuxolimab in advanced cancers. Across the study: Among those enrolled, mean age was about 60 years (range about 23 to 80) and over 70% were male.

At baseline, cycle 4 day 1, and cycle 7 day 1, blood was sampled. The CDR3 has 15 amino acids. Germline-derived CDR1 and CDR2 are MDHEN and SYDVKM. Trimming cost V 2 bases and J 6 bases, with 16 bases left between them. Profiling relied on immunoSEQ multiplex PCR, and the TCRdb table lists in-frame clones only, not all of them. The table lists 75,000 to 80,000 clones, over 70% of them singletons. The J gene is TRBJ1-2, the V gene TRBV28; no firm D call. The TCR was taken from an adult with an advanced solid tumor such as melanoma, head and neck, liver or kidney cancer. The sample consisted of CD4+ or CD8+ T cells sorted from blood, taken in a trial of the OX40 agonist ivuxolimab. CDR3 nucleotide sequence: TGTGCCAGCAGTTTAAAATCCCACGGATTTAATGGCTACACCTTC. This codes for CASSLKSHGFNGYTF.